This TCR beta chain was documented in a study of cytomegalovirus exposure and HLA in healthy donors. Study-level results: With later analysis, a missense DCLRE1C variant became linked to TCR beta V- and J-gene trimming. Presence/absence comparisons presumed near-even sequencing depth among donors.

PCR primers comprised 60 Vbeta and 13 Jbeta primers. The protocol was immunoSEQ multiplex PCR, while the TCRdb copy is restricted to in-frame clones and leaves out a portion. Of 200,000 to 250,000 clones in the sample, 77% were seen once. In this sample, this clone turned up once. What it binds is not known. The CDR3 has 15 amino acids. Germline CDR1 is LNHDA and CDR2 is SQIVND (reference sequence). Material: PBMCs. The genes are TRBV19 and TRBJ2-5, with D perhaps TRBD2 (6 bases). The J call could be wrong; TRBJ2-7 is a better fit for the DNA end. This clonotype originated in a woman aged 55-70 years in good health and CMV-seropositive. CDR3 region: CASSYSGLPVHEQYF. The CDR3 bases are TGTGCCAGTTCTTATTCGGGACTTCCCGTTCACGAGCAGTACTTC.